These T cell receptor beta chains were read from a single sample in a study of regulatory T cells in long-lasting Graves disease. TCRdb fed the multiplex PCR reads into MiXCR, producing one record per CDR3 protein. This repertoire shows fewer than 450,000 distinct CDR3 sequences, 15% found once; its top ten account for over 7%. These data were likewise used in another study, on T cells in Graves' hyperthyroidism and ophthalmopathy.

The material sequenced was peripheral blood mononuclear cells (PBMCs), taken at new diagnosis, from a patient treated with antithyroid drugs. The source is a woman aged 35 to 49 with Graves disease. The CDR3 runs from the conserved cysteine through the conserved F or W. Fields, in order: J gene, D gene, CDR3 length, V gene, clone size, CDR3 protein, CDR3 DNA. The D gene is left open where the match is weak. Clone size is given for some rows only: seen once, a few or many times, or a class if the clone is expanded.

>TRBJ1-5|NA|15|TRBV28|many
CASSLEQHSNQPQHF
TGTGCCAGCAGTTTGGAACAGCATAGCAATCAGCCCCAGCATTTT
>TRBJ1-1|NA|15|TRBV14|NA
CASSQDRQQDTEAFF
TGTGCCAGCAGCCAAGATAGGCAGCAGGACACTGAAGCTTTCTTT
>TRBJ1-1|NA|14|TRBV24-1|NA
CATSETGRWTEAFF
TGTGCCACCAGTGAAACAGGGCGGTGGACTGAAGCTTTCTTT
>TRBJ2-1|NA|13|TRBV28|many
CASSPRTPNEQFF
TGTGCCAGCAGCCCTCGGACCCCCAATGAGCAGTTCTTC
>TRBJ2-7|TRBD2|15|TRBV28|many
CASSLSAGGSNEQYF
TGTGCCAGCAGTTTGTCCGCGGGAGGGTCCAACGAGCAGTACTTC
>TRBJ2-1|NA|15|TRBV9|NA
CASSALGTSWGEQFF
TGTGCCAGCAGCGCCCTTGGGACCAGTTGGGGTGAGCAGTTCTTC
>TRBJ2-1|NA|12|TRBV28|many
CASRPRGNEQFF
TGTGCCAGCCGACCCCGTGGCAATGAGCAGTTCTTC
>TRBJ2-4|NA|15|TRBV12-3/TRBV12-4|many
CASSLRQGAKNIQYF
TGTGCCAGCAGTTTAAGGCAGGGAGCCAAAAACATTCAGTACTTC
>TRBJ2-7|NA|13|TRBV29-1|NA
CSAAGGNSYEQYF
TGCAGCGCTGCAGGGGGGAACTCCTACGAGCAGTACTTC
>TRBJ2-7|NA|13|TRBV5-1|NA
CASSLRFSDEQYF
TGCGCCAGCAGCTTAAGGTTTTCGGACGAGCAGTACTTC
>TRBJ2-4|NA|13|TRBV27|many
CASSSTPPNIQYF
TGTGCCAGCAGTTCCACCCCACCCAACATTCAGTACTTC
>TRBJ2-1|NA|12|TRBV3-1|many
CASSRSLVEQFF
TGTGCCAGCAGCCGAAGTCTGGTTGAGCAGTTCTTC
>TRBJ1-2|TRBD1|14|TRBV12-3/TRBV12-4|many
CASTQRGQGDGYTF
TGTGCCAGCACCCAGAGGGGACAGGGTGACGGCTACACCTTC
>TRBJ2-7|NA|15|TRBV7-8|many
CASTRFLQRAGEQYF
TGTGCCAGCACCCGATTTCTACAGAGGGCCGGCGAGCAGTACTTC
>TRBJ2-5|TRBD1|15|TRBV6-5|many
CASSYSDRGRETQYF
TGTGCCAGCAGTTACTCAGACAGGGGAAGGGAGACCCAGTACTTC
>TRBJ2-3|TRBD2|13|TRBV29-1|many
CSVSRGGRDTQYF
TGCAGCGTTTCTAGGGGCGGGAGAGATACGCAGTATTTT
>TRBJ1-2|NA|14|TRBV3-1|few
CASRQPARTYVYTF
TGTGCCAGCAGGCAACCTGCCCGGACGTATGTCTACACCTTC
>TRBJ1-2|NA|16|TRBV24-1|few
CATSDRADSSNYGYTF
TGTGCCACCAGTGATCGGGCCGATTCTTCTAACTATGGCTACACCTTC
>TRBJ1-5|NA|15|TRBV2|many
CASSEEKGSNQPQHF
TGTGCCAGCAGTGAGGAGAAAGGGAGCAATCAGCCCCAGCATTTT
>TRBJ2-7|NA|16|TRBV7-4|many
CASSTALEGRPYEQYF
TGTGCCAGCAGCACAGCCCTAGAGGGTAGACCCTACGAGCAGTACTTC
>TRBJ2-3|NA|16|TRBV29-1|NA
CSVVIPQAAGTDTQYF
TGCAGCGTTGTCATCCCGCAGGCCGCTGGCACAGATACGCAGTATTTT
>TRBJ1-3|NA|15|TRBV13|NA
CASSLGPQSGNTIYF
TGTGCCAGCAGCTTGGGGCCCCAGTCTGGAAACACCATATATTTT
>TRBJ2-1|TRBD2|14|TRBV12-3/TRBV12-4|many
CASSLAGGRNEQFF
TGTGCCAGCAGCTTAGCGGGGGGTAGGAATGAGCAGTTCTTC
>TRBJ2-3|NA|13|TRBV6-2/TRBV6-3|many
CASSYTGPDTQYF
TGTGCCAGCAGTTACACCGGACCAGATACGCAGTATTTT
>TRBJ2-2|TRBD1|14|TRBV5-1|few
CASSSTGRTGELFF
TGCGCCAGCAGCTCGACAGGGCGTACCGGGGAGCTGTTTTTT
>TRBJ1-1|NA|16|TRBV7-8|many
CASNPLRVAGFTEAFF
TGTGCCAGCAACCCCCTCAGAGTGGCAGGTTTTACTGAAGCTTTCTTT
>TRBJ2-3|NA|14|TRBV5-4|NA
CASSHGNQRDTQYF
TGTGCCAGCAGCCACGGGAACCAACGAGATACGCAGTATTTT
>TRBJ2-1|NA|17|TRBV9|few
CASSVVGDWSSYNEQFF
TGTGCCAGCAGCGTAGTTGGCGACTGGAGCTCCTACAATGAGCAGTTCTTC
>TRBJ2-1|NA|14|TRBV2|many
CASSEGTTYNEQFF
TGTGCCAGCAGTGAAGGGACCACCTACAATGAGCAGTTCTTC
>TRBJ2-4|NA|14|TRBV11-3|NA
CASSPFGQGNIQYF
TGTGCCAGCAGCCCCTTTGGGCAGGGAAACATTCAGTACTTC
>TRBJ2-7|NA|11|TRBV11-2|many
CASSLDHEQYF
TGTGCCAGCAGCTTAGATCACGAGCAGTACTTC
>TRBJ1-5|NA|15|TRBV15|many
CATSRTGDGNQPQHF
TGTGCCACCAGCAGGACAGGTGACGGCAATCAGCCCCAGCATTTT
>TRBJ2-5|NA|13|TRBV29-1|many
CSGADNPKETQYF
TGCAGCGGGGCAGACAATCCTAAAGAGACCCAGTACTTC
>TRBJ2-3|NA|15|TRBV6-2/TRBV6-3|NA
CASTPELASTDTQYF
TGTGCCAGCACCCCGGAGTTGGCAAGCACAGATACGCAGTATTTT
>TRBJ1-1|TRBD1|17|TRBV5-1|NA
CASSSTGASETNTEAFF
TGCGCCAGCAGCTCCACAGGGGCCTCCGAGACGAACACTGAAGCTTTCTTT
>TRBJ1-2|NA|12|TRBV10-3|many
CAISESTYGYTF
TGTGCCATCAGTGAGTCGACTTATGGCTACACCTTC
>TRBJ1-2|NA|13|TRBV27|many
CASSIRQGYFYTF
TGTGCCAGCAGCATACGGCAGGGCTACTTCTACACCTTC